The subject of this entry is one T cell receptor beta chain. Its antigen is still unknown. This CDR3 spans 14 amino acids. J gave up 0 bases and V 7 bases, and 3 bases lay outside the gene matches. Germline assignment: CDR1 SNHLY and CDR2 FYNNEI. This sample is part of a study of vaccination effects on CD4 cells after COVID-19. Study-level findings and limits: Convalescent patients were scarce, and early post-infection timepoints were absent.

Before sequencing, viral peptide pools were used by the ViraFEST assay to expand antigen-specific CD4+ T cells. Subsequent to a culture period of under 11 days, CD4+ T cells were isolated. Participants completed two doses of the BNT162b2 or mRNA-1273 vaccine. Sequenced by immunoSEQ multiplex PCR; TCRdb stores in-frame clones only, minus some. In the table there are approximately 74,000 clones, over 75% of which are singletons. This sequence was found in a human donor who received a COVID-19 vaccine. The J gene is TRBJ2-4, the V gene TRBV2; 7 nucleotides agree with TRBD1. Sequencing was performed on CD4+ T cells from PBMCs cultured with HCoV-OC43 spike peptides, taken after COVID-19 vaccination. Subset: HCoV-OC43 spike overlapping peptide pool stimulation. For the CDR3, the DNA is TGTGCCAGCAAACAGGGGTCAGCCAAAAACATTCAGTACTTC. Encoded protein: CASKQGSAKNIQYF.